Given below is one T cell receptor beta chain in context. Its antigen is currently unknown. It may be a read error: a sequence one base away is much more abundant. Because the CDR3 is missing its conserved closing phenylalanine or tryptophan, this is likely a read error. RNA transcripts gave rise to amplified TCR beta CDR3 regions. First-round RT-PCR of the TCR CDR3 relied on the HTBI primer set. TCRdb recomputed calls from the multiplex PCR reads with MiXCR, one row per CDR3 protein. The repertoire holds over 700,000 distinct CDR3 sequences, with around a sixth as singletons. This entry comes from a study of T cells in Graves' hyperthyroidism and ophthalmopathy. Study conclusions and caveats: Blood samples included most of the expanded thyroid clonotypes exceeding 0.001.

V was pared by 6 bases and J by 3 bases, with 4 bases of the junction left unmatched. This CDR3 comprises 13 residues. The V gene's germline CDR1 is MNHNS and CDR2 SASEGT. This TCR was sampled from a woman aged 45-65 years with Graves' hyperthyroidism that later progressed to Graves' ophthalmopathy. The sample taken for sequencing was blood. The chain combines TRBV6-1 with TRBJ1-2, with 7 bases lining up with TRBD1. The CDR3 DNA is TGTGCCAGCAGGGCTACAGGGGACTATGGCTACACCCTC. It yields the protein CASRATGDYGYTL.